This T cell receptor beta chain is from a study of beta chain features in type 1 diabetes. Trimming cost V 4 bases and J 2 bases, with 10 bases left between them. From germline, CDR1 is SGHRS and CDR2 YFSETQ. The CDR3 contains 13 residues. The investigators reverse transcribed all of the isolated RNA, so they sequenced expressed TCRB transcripts. TCRdb's table, derived via immunoSEQ multiplex PCR, lists solely in-frame clones and lacks some. The sample yields about half a million clones, 10% to 12% seen once. Sequenced input: naive CD4+ T cells from blood. This receptor was taken from a woman between 18 and 29 years old in good health. The chain recombines TRBV5-1 with TRBJ2-7; D possibly corresponds to TRBD1 (6 bases). The CDR3 nucleotides read TGCGCCAGCAGCCCCGACAGGACCTACGAGCAGTACTTC. Protein sequence: CASSPDRTYEQYF.